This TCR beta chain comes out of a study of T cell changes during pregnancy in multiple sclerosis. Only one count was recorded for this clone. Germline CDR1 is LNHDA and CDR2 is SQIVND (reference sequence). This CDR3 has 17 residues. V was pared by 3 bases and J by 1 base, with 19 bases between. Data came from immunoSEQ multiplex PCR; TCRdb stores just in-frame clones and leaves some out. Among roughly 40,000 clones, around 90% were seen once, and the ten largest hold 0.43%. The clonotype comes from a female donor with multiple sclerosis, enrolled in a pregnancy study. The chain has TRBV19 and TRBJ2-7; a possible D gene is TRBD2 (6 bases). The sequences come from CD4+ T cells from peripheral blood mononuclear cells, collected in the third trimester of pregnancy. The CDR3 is CASSIRGRGGKSYEQYF. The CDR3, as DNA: TGTGCCAGTAGTATTCGGGGTCGTGGCGGGAAGTCCTACGAGCAGTACTTC.